Listed here are 6 T cell receptor beta chains from one sample, sequenced in a study of cytomegalovirus exposure and HLA in healthy donors. Clones were read by immunoSEQ multiplex PCR, and TCRdb kept only the in-frame ones, dropping some. The table records some 350,000 clones, roughly nine tenths of them present only once. The sample consisted of PBMCs. Receptors originate from a woman between 25 and 40 years old in good health and CMV-seropositive.

The J gene is TRBJ1-5, the V gene TRBV30; D is unclear. Germline V gene lookup returns CDR1 GTSNPN and CDR2 SVGIG (reference sequence). The CDR3 length is 16 residues. V lost 1 base, J lost 1 base, and 14 bases lay in between. CDR3 in DNA: TGTGCCTGGAGTGCCCCGGGCGGGATAAGCAATCAGCCCCAGCATTTT. It translates to CAWSAPGGISNQPQHF.

The chain has TRBV28 and TRBJ2-7; 8 nucleotides agree with TRBD2. Trimming took 5 bases from V and 3 from J; bases not matched to a gene: 9. Germline CDR1 MDHEN, CDR2 SYDVKM. CDR3 length equals 15 residues. CDR3 coding DNA: TGTGCCAGCAGTGTACGTCGGGAGGGCCGCTACGAGCAGTACTTC. Translating gives CASSVRREGRYEQYF. The full variable domain, completed using reference TRBV28 and TRBJ2-7, is DVKVTQSSRYLVKRTGEKVFLECVQDMDHENMFWYRQDPGLGLRLIYFSYDVKMKEKGDIPEGYSVSREKKERFSLILESASTNQTSMYLCASSVRREGRYEQYFGPGTRLTVT.

This chain uses TRBV15 with TRBJ1-5; no reliable D call. Germline V gene sequence: CDR1 LNHNV, CDR2 YYDKDF (reference sequence). Trimming pared 2 bases from V and 5 bases from J, leaving 13 bases between. The CDR3 is made up of 15 amino acids. CDR3 sequence reads: CATSRTTRADQPQHF. CDR3 DNA sequence: TGTGCCACCAGCAGAACTACCCGTGCCGATCAGCCCCAGCATTTT.

The chain uses TRBV25-1 and TRBJ2-7; D unresolved. From germline, CDR1 is MGHDK and CDR2 SYGVNS. The CDR3 consists of 11 residues. Between the trimmed V and J ends, which lost 5 bases and 5 bases, there was a span of 7 bases. CDR3: CASSRRHEQYF. Written as DNA, the CDR3 is TGTGCCAGCAGTAGACGGCACGAGCAGTACTTC.

The chain couples TRBV4-3 to TRBJ2-7; 7 nucleotides align to TRBD2. Per germline, CDR1 LGHNA and CDR2 YSLEER. CDR3 size: 16 residues. The junction had 6 bases not matched to a gene; V was cut back by 1 base and J by 0 bases. CDR3 nucleotides: TGCGCCAGCAGCCAAGTAGCGGGCCAGAGCTCCTACGAGCAGTACTTC. Its translation is CASSQVAGQSSYEQYF.

The chain uses TRBV27 and TRBJ2-7, with D perhaps matching TRBD1 (6 bases). Between the trimmed V and J ends, which lost 6 bases and 3 bases, there was a span of 15 bases. The CDR3 has 14 residues. CDR1 and CDR2 from the germline V gene are MNHEY and SMNVEV (reference sequence). For the CDR3, the DNA is TGTGCCAGCAGCGACATAGGACAGATCTACGAGCAGTACTTC. Translation gives CASSDIGQIYEQYF.